This T cell receptor (beta chain) was identified during a study of CD4+ T cells in melanoma. Study-level points and caveats: CD8+ T cell, macrophage and B cell function reportedly correlated with neoantigen-specific CD4+ T cells.

There are a few counts of this clone. Its antigen is not known. The data were produced by immunoSEQ multiplex PCR, yet TCRdb's version contains in-frame clones alone and is incomplete. The data show about 14,000 clones, approximately 57% seen once. CDR3 size: 11 residues. With 7 bases clipped from V and 11 bases from J, the junction kept 9 bases outside the gene matches. Germline CDR1 is GTSNPN and CDR2 is SVGIG (reference sequence). The material sequenced was cells from a culture (not recorded whether cultured in vitro). This TCR came from a human donor with melanoma. This chain links TRBV30 with TRBJ1-1; 8 bases are a match to TRBD1. CDR3 nucleotide sequence: TGTGCCTCCGACAGGGGTGGGAGTGCTTTCTTT. This sequence encodes CASDRGGSAFF.